This T cell receptor beta chain was recorded in a study of T cell responses to AZD1222 COVID-19 vaccine. Looking at the study overall: Second doses that came at about 4 or about 12 weeks were put together.

Regarding the study as a whole: Only a handful of AZD1222 recipients, about six in all, had baseline seropositivity. Increased Spike-specific TCR breadth and depth were observed after two AZD1222 doses.

As concerns this clone: The antigen is unknown.

This CDR3 spans 12 amino acids. With 4 bases removed from V and 12 bases from J, the gap between germline ends came to 16 bases. CDR1 is SGHTA, CDR2 FQGTGA, per germline. Measured with immunoSEQ multiplex PCR; TCRdb has only the in-frame clones, and not every one. The sample lists 110,000 to 150,000 clones, 90% to 95% occurring once. The chain couples TRBV7-3 to TRBJ2-7; a possible D gene is TRBD1 (6 bases). This TCR came from an adult in good health. The specimen was peripheral blood, collected on day 0 of AZD1222 vaccination. The chain's CDR3 is CASSWGTSDLYF. The CDR3 nucleotides read TGTGCCAGCAGCTGGGGGACAAGCGACTTGTACTTC. Full variable domain (outside the CDR3, taken from reference TRBV7-3 and TRBJ2-7): GAGVSQTPSNKVTEKGKYVELRCDPISGHTALYWYRQSLGQGPEFLIYFQGTGAADDSGLPNDRFFAVRPEGSVSTLKIQRTERGDSAVYLCASSWGTSDLYFGPGTRLTVT.